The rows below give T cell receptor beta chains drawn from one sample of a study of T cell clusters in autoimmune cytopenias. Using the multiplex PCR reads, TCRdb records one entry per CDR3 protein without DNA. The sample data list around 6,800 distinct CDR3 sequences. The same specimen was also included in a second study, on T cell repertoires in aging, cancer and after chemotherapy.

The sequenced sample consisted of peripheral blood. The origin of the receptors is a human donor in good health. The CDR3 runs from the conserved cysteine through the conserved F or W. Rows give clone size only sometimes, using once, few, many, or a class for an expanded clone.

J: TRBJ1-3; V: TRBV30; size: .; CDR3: CAWNSGPLHNSGNTIYF
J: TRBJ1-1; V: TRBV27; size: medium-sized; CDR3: CASSTTRNTEAFF
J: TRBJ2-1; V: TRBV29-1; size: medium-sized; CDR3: CSVEGTTSGGPSYNEQFF
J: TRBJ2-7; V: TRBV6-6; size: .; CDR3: CASSLSPLYEQYF
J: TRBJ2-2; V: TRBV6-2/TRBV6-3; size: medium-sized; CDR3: CASSSLAGESGELFF
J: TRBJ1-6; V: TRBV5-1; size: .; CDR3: CASSFFRVNSPLHF
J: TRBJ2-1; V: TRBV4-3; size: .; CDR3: CASSLAGQGSYNEQFF
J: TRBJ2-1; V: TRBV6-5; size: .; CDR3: CASTRSAGSGYNEQFF
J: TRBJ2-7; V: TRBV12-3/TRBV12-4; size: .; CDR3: CASSLWGEQYF
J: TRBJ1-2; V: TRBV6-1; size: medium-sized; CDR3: CASSEEVTGRIDYGYTF
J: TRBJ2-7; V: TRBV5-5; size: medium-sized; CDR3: CASSFGYSYEQYF
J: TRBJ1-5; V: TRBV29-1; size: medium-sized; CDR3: CSVESAGDNQPQHF
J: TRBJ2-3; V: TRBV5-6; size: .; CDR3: CASSDTSAPDTQYF
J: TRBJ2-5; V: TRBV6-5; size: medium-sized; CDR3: CASSYVRDPQETQYF
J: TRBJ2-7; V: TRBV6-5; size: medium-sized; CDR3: CASSRDSPYEQYF
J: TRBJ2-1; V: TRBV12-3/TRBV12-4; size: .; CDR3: CASRHDRWGPTFF
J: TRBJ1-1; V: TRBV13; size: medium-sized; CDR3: CASKYGGRWDTEAFF
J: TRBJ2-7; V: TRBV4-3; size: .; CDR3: CASSHRTGGSEQYF
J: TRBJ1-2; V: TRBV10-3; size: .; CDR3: CAISESSTGNYGYTF
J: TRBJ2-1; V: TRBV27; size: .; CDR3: CASSLTSGGAGEQFF